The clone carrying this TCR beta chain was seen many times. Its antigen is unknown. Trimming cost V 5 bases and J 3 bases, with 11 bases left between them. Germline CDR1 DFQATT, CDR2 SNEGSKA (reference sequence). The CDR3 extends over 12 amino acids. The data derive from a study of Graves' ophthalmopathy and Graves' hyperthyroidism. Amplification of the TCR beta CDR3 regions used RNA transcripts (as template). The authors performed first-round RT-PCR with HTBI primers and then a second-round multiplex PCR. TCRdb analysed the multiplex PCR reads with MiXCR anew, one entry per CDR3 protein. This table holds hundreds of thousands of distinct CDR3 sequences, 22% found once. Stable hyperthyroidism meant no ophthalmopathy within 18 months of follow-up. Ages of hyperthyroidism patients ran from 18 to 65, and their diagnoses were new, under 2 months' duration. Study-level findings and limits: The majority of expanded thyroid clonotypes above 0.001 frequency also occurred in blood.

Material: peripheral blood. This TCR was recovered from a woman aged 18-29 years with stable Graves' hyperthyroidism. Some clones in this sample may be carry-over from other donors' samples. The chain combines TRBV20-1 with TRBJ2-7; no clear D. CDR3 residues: CSAPAGSYEQYF. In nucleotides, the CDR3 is TGCAGTGCTCCCGCAGGAAGCTACGAGCAGTACTTC.